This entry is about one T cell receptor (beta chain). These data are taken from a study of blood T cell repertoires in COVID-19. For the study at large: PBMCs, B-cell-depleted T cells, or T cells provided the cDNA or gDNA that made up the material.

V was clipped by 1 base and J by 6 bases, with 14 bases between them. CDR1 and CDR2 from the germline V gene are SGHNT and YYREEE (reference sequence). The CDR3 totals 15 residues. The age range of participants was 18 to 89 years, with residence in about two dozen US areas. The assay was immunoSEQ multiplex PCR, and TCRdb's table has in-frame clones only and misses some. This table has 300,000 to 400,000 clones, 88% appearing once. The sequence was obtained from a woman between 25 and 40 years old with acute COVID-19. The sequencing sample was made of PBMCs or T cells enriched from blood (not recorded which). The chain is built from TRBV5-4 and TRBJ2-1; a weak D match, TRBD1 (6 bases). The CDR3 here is CASSLKGVWGNEQFF. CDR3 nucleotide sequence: TGTGCCAGCAGCTTGAAGGGGGTATGGGGCAATGAGCAGTTCTTC.